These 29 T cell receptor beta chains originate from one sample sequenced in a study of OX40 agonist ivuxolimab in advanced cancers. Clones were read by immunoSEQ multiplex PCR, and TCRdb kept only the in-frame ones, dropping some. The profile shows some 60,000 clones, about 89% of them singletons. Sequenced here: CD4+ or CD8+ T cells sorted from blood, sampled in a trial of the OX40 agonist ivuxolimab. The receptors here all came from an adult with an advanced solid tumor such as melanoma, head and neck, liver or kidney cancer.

CDR3 amino acids: CASSVGSTGRDSGNTIYF. CDR3 bases: TGTGCCAGCAGCGTAGGGAGTACGGGGCGGGACTCTGGAAACACCATATATTTT. The chain employs TRBV9 and TRBJ1-3, with D possibly being TRBD1 (5 bases). The CDR3 runs 18 residues. The germline V gene has CDR1 SGDLS and CDR2 YYNGEE. Trimming pared 0 bases from V and 0 bases from J, leaving 16 bases between.

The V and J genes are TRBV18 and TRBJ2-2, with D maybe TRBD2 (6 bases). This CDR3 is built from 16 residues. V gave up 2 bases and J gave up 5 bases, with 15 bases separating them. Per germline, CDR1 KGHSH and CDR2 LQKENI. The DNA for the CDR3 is TGTGCCAGCTCACCAGAAAACGGGAGAACAACCGGGGAGCTGTTTTTT. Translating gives CASSPENGRTTGELFF.

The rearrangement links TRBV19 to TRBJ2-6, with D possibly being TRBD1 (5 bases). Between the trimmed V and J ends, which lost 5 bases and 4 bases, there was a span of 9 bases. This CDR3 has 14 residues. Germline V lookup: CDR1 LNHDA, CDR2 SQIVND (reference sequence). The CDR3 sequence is CASSGATGANVLTF. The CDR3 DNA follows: TGTGCCAGTAGTGGGGCTACGGGGGCCAACGTCCTGACTTTC.

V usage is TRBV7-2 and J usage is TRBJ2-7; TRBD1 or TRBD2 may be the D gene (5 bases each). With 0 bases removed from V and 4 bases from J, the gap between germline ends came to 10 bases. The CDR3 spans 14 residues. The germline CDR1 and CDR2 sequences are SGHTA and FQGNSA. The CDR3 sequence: CASSLAGDLYEQYF. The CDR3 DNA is TGTGCCAGCAGCTTAGCTGGGGACCTGTACGAGCAGTACTTC.

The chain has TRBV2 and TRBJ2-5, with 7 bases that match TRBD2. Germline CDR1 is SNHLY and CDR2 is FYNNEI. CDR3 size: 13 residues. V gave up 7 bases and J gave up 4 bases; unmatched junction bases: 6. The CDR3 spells CASMGGEAETQYF. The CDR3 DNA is TGTGCCAGCATGGGGGGGGAGGCAGAGACCCAGTACTTC.

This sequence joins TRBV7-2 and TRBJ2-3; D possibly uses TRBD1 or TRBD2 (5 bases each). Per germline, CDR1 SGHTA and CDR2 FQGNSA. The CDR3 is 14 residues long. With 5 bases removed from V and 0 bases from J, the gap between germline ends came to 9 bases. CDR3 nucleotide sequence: TGTGCCAGCAGCCCGGGACGGAGCACAGATACGCAGTATTTT. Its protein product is CASSPGRSTDTQYF.

This chain's CDR3 is CASSTRSGGYEQYF. DNA of the CDR3: TGTGCCAGTAGTACCAGATCAGGGGGATACGAGCAGTACTTC. The rearrangement joins TRBV19 to TRBJ2-7; 7 bases map to TRBD1. J gave up 4 bases and V 4 bases, and 7 bases lay outside the gene matches. Germline V lookup: CDR1 LNHDA, CDR2 SQIVND (reference sequence). This CDR3 comprises 14 residues.

The CDR3 sequence is CSASRQAEQYF. CDR3 nucleotides: TGCAGTGCTAGCCGACAGGCCGAGCAGTACTTC. The rearrangement joins TRBV20-1 to TRBJ2-7; TRBD1 might be the D (6 bases). The CDR3 spans 11 residues. The V end was cut by 3 bases, the J end by 6 bases, with 9 bases between. Germline-derived CDR1 and CDR2 are DFQATT and SNEGSKA (reference sequence).

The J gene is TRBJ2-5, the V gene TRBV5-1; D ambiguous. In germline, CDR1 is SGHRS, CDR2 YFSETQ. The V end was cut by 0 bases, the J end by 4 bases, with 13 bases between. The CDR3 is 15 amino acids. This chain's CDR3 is CASSLAHGSRETQYF. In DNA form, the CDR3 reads TGCGCCAGCAGCTTGGCCCACGGCAGCAGAGAGACCCAGTACTTC.

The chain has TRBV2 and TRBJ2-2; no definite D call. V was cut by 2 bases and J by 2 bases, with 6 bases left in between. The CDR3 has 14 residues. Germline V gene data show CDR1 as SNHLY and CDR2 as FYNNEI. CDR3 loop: CASSESLNTGELFF. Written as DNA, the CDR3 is TGTGCCAGCAGTGAATCACTTAACACCGGGGAGCTGTTTTTT.

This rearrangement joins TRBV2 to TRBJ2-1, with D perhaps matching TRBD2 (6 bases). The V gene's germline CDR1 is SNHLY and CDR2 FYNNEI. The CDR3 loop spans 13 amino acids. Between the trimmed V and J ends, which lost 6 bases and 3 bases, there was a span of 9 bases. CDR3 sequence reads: CASSAAGYNEQFF. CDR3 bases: TGTGCCAGCAGCGCAGCGGGCTACAATGAGCAGTTCTTC.

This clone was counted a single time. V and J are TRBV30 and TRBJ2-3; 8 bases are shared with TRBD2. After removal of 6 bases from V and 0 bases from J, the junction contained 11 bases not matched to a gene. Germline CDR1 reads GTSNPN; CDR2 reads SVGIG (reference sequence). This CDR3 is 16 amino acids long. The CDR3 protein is CACTVGSGTSTDTQYF. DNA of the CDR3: TGTGCCTGTACGGTGGGTAGCGGGACCAGCACAGATACGCAGTATTTT.

The CDR3 sequence: CASSRGTAYGYTF. The CDR3 region has the DNA TGTGCCAGCTCGCGTGGGACGGCTTATGGCTACACCTTC. This chain uses TRBV7-8 with TRBJ1-2; D may be TRBD1 (5 bases). From germline, CDR1 is SGHVS and CDR2 FQNEAQ. CDR3 size: 13 residues. Deletions cut 8 bases from V and 5 bases from J, with 15 bases between.

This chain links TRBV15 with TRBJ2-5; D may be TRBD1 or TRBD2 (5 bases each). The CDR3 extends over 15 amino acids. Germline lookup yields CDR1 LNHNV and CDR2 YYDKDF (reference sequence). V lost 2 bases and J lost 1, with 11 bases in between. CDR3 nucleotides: TGTGCCACCAGCAGATCCCCAGGGACCCAAGAGACCCAGTACTTC. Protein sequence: CATSRSPGTQETQYF.

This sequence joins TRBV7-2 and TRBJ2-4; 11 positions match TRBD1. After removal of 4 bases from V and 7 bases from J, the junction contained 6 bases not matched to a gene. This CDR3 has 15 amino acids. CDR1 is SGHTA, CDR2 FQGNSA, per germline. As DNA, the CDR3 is TGTGCCAGCAGCTCTAGCCGGGACAGGGGGAACATTCAGTACTTC. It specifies CASSSSRDRGNIQYF. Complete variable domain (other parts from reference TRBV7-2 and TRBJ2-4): GAGVSQSPSNKVTEKGKDVELRCDPISGHTALYWYRQSLGQGLEFLIYFQGNSAPDKSGLPSDRFSAERTGGSVSTLTIQRTQQEDSAVYLCASSSSRDRGNIQYFGAGTRLSVL.

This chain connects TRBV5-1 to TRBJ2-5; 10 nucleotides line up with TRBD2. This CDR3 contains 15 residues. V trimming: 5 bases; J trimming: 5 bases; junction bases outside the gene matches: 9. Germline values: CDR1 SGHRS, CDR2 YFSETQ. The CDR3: CASRLTSGLWETQYF. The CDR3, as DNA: TGCGCCAGCAGACTGACTAGCGGGCTCTGGGAGACCCAGTACTTC.

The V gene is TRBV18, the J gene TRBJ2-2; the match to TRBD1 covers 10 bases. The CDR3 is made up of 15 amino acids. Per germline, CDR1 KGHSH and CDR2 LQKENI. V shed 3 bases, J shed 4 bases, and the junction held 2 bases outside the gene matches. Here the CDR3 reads CASSPGTGATGELFF. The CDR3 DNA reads TGTGCCAGCTCACCTGGGACAGGGGCCACCGGGGAGCTGTTTTTT.

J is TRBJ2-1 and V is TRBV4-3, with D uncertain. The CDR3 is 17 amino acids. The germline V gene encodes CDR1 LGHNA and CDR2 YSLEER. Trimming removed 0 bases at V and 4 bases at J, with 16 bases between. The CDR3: CASSQEPIVTRYNEQFF. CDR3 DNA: TGCGCCAGCAGCCAAGAACCCATCGTTACTCGATACAATGAGCAGTTCTTC.

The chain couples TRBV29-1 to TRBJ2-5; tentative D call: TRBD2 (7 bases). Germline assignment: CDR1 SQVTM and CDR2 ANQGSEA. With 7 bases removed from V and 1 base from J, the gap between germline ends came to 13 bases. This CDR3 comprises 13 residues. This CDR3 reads CSGGGGAQETQYF. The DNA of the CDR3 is TGCAGCGGCGGAGGGGGGGCCCAAGAGACCCAGTACTTC.

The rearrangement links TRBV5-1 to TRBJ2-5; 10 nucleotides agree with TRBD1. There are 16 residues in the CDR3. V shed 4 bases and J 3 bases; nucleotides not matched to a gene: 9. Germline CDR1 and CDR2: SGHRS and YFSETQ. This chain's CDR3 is CASSTIPGQGKETQYF. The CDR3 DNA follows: TGCGCCAGCAGCACAATCCCGGGACAGGGGAAAGAGACCCAGTACTTC.

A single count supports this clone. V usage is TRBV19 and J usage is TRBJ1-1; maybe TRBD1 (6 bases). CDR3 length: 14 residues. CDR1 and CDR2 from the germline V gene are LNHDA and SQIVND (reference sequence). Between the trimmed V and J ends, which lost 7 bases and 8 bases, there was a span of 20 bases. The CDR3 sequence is CASTKIKDSVEAFF. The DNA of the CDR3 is TGTGCCAGTACCAAAATCAAGGACAGCGTAGAAGCTTTCTTT.

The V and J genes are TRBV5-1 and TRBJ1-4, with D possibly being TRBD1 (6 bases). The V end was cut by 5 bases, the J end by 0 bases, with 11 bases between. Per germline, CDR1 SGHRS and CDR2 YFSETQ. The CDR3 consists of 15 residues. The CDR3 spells CASRDTGPTNEKLFF. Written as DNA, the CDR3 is TGCGCCAGCAGGGACACAGGGCCAACTAATGAAAAACTGTTTTTT.

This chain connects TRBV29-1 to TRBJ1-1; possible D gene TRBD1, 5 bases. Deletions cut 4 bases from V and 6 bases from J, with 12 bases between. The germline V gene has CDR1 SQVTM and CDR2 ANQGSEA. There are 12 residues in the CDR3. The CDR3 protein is CSVGGGVAEAFF. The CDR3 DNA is TGCAGCGTTGGGGGGGGAGTGGCTGAAGCTTTCTTT.

The DNA of the CDR3 is TGTGCCAGCAGCCAAGGGGGCGGTGGAGATACGCAGTATTTT. Encoded protein: CASSQGGGGDTQYF. The rearrangement links TRBV4-2 to TRBJ2-3; D may be TRBD1 (5 bases). In germline, CDR1 is LGHNA, CDR2 YNFKEQ. The CDR3 spans 14 residues. V gave up 1 base and J gave up 5 bases, with 10 bases separating them.

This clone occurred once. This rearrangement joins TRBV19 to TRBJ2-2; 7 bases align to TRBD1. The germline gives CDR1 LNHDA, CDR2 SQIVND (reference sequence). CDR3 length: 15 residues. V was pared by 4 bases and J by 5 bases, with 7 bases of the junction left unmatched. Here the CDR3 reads CASSRTGWRTGELFF. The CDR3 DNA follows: TGTGCCAGTAGTAGGACAGGATGGAGGACCGGGGAGCTGTTTTTT.

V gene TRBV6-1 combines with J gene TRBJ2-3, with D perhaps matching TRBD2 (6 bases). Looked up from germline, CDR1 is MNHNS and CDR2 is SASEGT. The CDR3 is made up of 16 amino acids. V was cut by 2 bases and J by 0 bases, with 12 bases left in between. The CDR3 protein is CASSEIVGLSTDTQYF. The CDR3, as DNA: TGTGCCAGCAGTGAAATAGTGGGACTTAGCACAGATACGCAGTATTTT.

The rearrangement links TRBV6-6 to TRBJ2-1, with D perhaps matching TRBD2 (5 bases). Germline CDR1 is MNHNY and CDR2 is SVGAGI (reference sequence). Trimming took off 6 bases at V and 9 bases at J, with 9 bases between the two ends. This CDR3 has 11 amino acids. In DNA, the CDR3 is TGTGCCAGCAGCCAACGGGGTGAGCAGTTCTTC. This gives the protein CASSQRGEQFF.

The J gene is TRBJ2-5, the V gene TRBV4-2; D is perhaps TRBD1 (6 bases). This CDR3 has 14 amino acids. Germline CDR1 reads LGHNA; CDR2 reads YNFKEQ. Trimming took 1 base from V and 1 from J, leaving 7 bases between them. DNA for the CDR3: TGTGCCAGCAGCCAAGGGGACACCCAAGAGACCCAGTACTTC. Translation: CASSQGDTQETQYF.

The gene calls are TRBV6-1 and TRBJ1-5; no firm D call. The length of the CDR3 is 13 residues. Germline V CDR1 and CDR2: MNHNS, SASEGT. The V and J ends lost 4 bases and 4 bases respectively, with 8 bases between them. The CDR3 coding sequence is TGTGCCAGCAGTGTTCGGGCAAATCAGCCCCAGCATTTT. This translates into CASSVRANQPQHF.